This T cell receptor beta chain was captured by sequencing in a study of T cell changes during pregnancy in multiple sclerosis. The V and J ends lost 3 bases and 4 bases, in that order; junction bases with no gene match: 3. The CDR3 has 14 residues. Per the germline V gene, CDR1 is SGHTA and CDR2 is FQGTGA. Produced via immunoSEQ multiplex PCR; TCRdb's table is partial and in-frame only. The sample lists fewer than 65,000 clones, approximately 90% occurring once. This TCR was sampled from a female donor with multiple sclerosis, enrolled in a pregnancy study. The gene calls are TRBV7-3 and TRBJ2-3; the match to TRBD1 covers 8 bases. The specimen was CD4+ T cells from peripheral blood mononuclear cells, collected in the first trimester of pregnancy. CDR3 sequence reads: CASSFLQGADTQYF. The CDR3 DNA is TGTGCCAGCAGCTTTTTACAGGGGGCAGATACGCAGTATTTT.